The source of this T cell receptor (beta chain) is a study of blood T cell repertoires in COVID-19. Across the study: Sources were T cells, B-cell-depleted T cells, or PBMCs; the material itself was cDNA or gDNA.

Participants, 18 to 89 years old, spanned around 26 US areas. In Cohort 3, a recovered donor had either two negative PCRs, clearance, or symptom resolution. CDR1 and CDR2 from the germline V gene are MNHEY and SVGAGI. Between the trimmed V and J ends, which lost 3 bases and 7 bases, there was a span of 15 bases. The CDR3 is made up of 14 amino acids. Authors' methods: For nucleated cells, counts were estimated from reference gene primer amplification. Sequencing was performed with immunoSEQ multiplex PCR; in TCRdb, only in-frame clones are kept and a portion is missing. V, J and clone size derive from that table, while D and trimming were established from the DNA sequence. Here the sample spans about 350,000 clones, approximately 89% being singletons.

This TCR was sampled from a woman aged 30 to 39 who had recovered from COVID-19. Sequences were obtained from PBMCs or T cells enriched from blood (not recorded which). The chain employs TRBV6-5 and TRBJ1-1, with D perhaps TRBD1 (6 bases). The CDR3 loop is CASSYTGPSSEAFF. As DNA, the CDR3 is TGTGCCAGCAGTTATACAGGGCCGTCCAGTGAAGCTTTCTTT.